The T cell receptor delta chain described here comes from a study of gamma-delta T cells after stem cell transplantation. This clone occurred a few times. Per the germline V gene, CDR1 is GEAIGNYY and CDR2 is EKD. The J segment lost 2 bases and the V segment lost 3 bases, leaving 19 bases of the junction unmatched. The CDR3 contains 20 residues. TCRdb re-processed the RT-PCR reads using CATT. This sample has several thousand delta-chain clones; around 2% occur once, and the top ten carry 32%. The sample comprised gamma-delta T cells. This receptor was identified in a human donor. It is not recorded whose cells these are; they may come from a transplant donor. The chain couples TRDV2 to TRDJ1, with TRDD3 matching over 11 bases. CDR3 sequence: CACDLLGDKGPDRMTDKLIF. The CDR3 DNA is TGTGCCTGTGACTTACTGGGGGATAAGGGACCAGACCGTATGACCGATAAACTCATCTTT.